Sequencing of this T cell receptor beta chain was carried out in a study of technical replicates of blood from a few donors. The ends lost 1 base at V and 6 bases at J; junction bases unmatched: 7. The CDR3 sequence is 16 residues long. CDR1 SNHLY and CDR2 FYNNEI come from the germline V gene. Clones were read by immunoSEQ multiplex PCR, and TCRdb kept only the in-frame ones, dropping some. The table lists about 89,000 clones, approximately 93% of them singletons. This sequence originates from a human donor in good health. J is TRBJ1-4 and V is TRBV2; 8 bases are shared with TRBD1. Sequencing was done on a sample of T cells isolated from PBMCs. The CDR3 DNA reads TGTGCCAGCAGTGAAGAGCGGACAGGGACCCATGAAAAACTGTTTTTT. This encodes CASSEERTGTHEKLFF.